Only one count was recorded for the clone carrying this T cell receptor (beta chain). Antigen unknown. V was cut by 4 bases and J by 9 bases, with 19 bases left in between. Germline CDR1 reads SGHTA; CDR2 reads FQGNSA. There are 15 residues in the CDR3. This entry comes from a study of PD-1 blockade in classical Hodgkin lymphoma. Study-wide findings and caveats: Patients with an early start, nivolumab under 1 year after ASCT, were excluded. Although disease activity or prior therapy may be involved, causes of the repertoire differences remain undefined. The CD4+ diversity rise by C4D1 was clearest in complete responders. Reported baseline diversity: healthy donors highest, relapsed/refractory patients lowest.

Relapses following autologous stem cell transplantation were seen in all patients, with brentuximab vedotin exposure varying. The data were produced by immunoSEQ multiplex PCR, yet TCRdb's version contains in-frame clones alone and is incomplete. The table includes about 97,000 clones, over 70% detected once. Source: peripheral blood mononuclear cells (PBMCs), taken at baseline. The sequence came from a human donor with classical Hodgkin lymphoma. This chain links TRBV7-2 with TRBJ2-1; either TRBD1 or TRBD2 may supply D (5 bases each). Written as DNA, the CDR3 is TGTGCCAGCAGCTCCCGGGACCCCCTCCCCCTTGAGCAGTTCTTC. Protein: CASSSRDPLPLEQFF.